This TCR beta chain was retrieved from a study of Tregs in tolerant kidney transplant recipients. Study-level information: Mixed chimerism was transient after nonmyeloablative marrow transplants from related graft donors.

This table comes from immunoSEQ multiplex PCR, and its TCRdb copy is limited to in-frame clones, with some not included. Of about 110,000 clones in the sample, almost 90% were seen once. Unstimulated regulatory T cells (CD4+CD25+CD127-), CD4+CD25- non-regulatory cells, CD4 and CD8 cells were FACS-sorted from thawed PBMCs. Concerning this clone: Its target is not known.

Germline-derived CDR1 and CDR2 are SGHRS and YFSETQ. V was pared by 3 bases and J by 4 bases, with 12 bases between. The CDR3 extends over 14 amino acids. Study findings and constraints: Expanding Tregs on activated donor B cells appeared to best identify donor-specific TCRbeta clones. Few patients were studied, so findings need validation in larger groups.

This specimen was CD4+ T cells from blood, taken before the transplant. The TCR comes from a human donor who received a combined kidney and bone marrow transplant. The J gene is TRBJ2-3, the V gene TRBV5-1, with D tentatively TRBD2 (6 bases). CDR3 amino acids: CASSSASGADTQYF. As DNA, the CDR3 is TGCGCCAGCAGCTCGGCCTCGGGAGCAGATACGCAGTATTTT.